These 7 T cell receptor beta chains share one sample of origin, sequenced in a study of blood T cell repertoires in COVID-19. Profiling relied on immunoSEQ multiplex PCR, and the TCRdb table lists in-frame clones only, not all of them. Here the sample spans over 100,000 clones, around 86% being singletons. The sequenced material came from peripheral blood. The source is an elderly man with acute or convalescent COVID-19.

In DNA form, the CDR3 reads TGTGCCAGCAGCTTGGACGGGATTTCTGAGCAGTACTTC. It specifies CASSLDGISEQYF. This chain joins TRBV7-9 and TRBJ2-7; TRBD2 might be the D (5 bases). The CDR3 consists of 13 residues. V lost 3 bases to trimming and J lost 7 bases, with 13 bases between them. Germline V gene lookup returns CDR1 SEHNR and CDR2 FQNEAQ (reference sequence).

This chain connects TRBV4-3 to TRBJ2-5; 11 bases are shared with TRBD2. This CDR3 has 16 residues. V lost 3 bases, J lost 4 bases, and 7 bases stayed unmatched. The germline V gene has CDR1 LGHNA and CDR2 YSLEER. The CDR3 sequence is CASSQDHSGRAETQYF. The CDR3 coding sequence is TGCGCCAGCAGCCAGGACCATAGCGGGAGGGCAGAGACCCAGTACTTC.

The V and J genes are TRBV7-3 and TRBJ2-3, with 8 bases aligning to TRBD2. Germline assignment: CDR1 SGHTA and CDR2 FQGTGA. The V gene end was trimmed by 5 bases and the J gene end by 3 bases; junction bases not matched to a gene: 10. CDR3 length: 16 residues. CDR3 amino acids: CASSPSAGDGTDTQYF. The CDR3 DNA follows: TGTGCCAGCAGCCCCTCAGCGGGAGATGGGACAGATACGCAGTATTTT.

V and J are TRBV3-1 (or the pseudogene TRBV3-2) and TRBJ1-5; 12 bases line up with TRBD1. The CDR3 spans 17 residues. Germline CDR1 and CDR2: LGHDT and YNNKEL (reference sequence). The trim removed 1 base at V and 2 bases at J, leaving 3 bases unmatched. The CDR3 loop reads CASSQGGTGGGNQPQHF. The CDR3 region has the DNA TGTGCCAGCAGCCAAGGCGGGACAGGGGGCGGCAATCAGCCCCAGCATTTT.

V is TRBV6-2 or TRBV6-3 and J is TRBJ2-7, with TRBD1 as a possible D gene (6 bases). CDR1 is MNHEY and CDR2 is SVGEGT in the germline V gene. The CDR3 consists of 15 residues. With 4 bases removed from V and 6 bases from J, the gap between germline ends came to 19 bases. The CDR3 sequence: CASSSPFGGRFEQYF. The CDR3 DNA follows: TGTGCCAGCAGTTCCCCTTTTGGGGGCCGCTTCGAGCAGTACTTC.

The chain has TRBV9 and TRBJ1-2; D call uncertain. The germline V and J ends were trimmed by 3 bases and 8 bases, with 8 bases remaining between them. The CDR3 extends over 11 amino acids. From germline, CDR1 is SGDLS and CDR2 YYNGEE. Written as DNA, the CDR3 is TGTGCCAGCAGCGAACCCGGGGGCTACACCTTC. As protein: CASSEPGGYTF.

This clone was counted a single time. Here the CDR3 reads CAISGSGRDYNEQFF. For the CDR3, the DNA is TGTGCCATCAGCGGTAGCGGGAGGGATTACAATGAGCAGTTCTTC. The rearrangement links TRBV10-3 to TRBJ2-1, with 11 bases lining up with TRBD2. V lost 6 bases and J lost 4; bases outside the gene matches: 5. Germline V gene lookup returns CDR1 ENHRY and CDR2 SYGVKD. This CDR3 region has 15 residues.